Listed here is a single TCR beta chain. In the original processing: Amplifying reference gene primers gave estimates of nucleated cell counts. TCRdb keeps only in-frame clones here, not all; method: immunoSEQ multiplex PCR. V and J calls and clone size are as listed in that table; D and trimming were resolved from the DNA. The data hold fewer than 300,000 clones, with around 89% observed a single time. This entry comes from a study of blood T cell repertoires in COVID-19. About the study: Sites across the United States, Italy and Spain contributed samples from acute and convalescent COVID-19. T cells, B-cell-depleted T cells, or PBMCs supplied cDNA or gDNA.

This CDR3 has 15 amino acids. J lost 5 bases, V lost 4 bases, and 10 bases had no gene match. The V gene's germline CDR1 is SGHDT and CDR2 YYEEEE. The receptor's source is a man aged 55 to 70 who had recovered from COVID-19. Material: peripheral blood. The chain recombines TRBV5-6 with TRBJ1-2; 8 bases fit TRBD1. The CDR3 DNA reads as TGTGCCAGCAGCCGTTCCGGACAGGGCGAATATGGCTACACCTTC. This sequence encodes CASSRSGQGEYGYTF.